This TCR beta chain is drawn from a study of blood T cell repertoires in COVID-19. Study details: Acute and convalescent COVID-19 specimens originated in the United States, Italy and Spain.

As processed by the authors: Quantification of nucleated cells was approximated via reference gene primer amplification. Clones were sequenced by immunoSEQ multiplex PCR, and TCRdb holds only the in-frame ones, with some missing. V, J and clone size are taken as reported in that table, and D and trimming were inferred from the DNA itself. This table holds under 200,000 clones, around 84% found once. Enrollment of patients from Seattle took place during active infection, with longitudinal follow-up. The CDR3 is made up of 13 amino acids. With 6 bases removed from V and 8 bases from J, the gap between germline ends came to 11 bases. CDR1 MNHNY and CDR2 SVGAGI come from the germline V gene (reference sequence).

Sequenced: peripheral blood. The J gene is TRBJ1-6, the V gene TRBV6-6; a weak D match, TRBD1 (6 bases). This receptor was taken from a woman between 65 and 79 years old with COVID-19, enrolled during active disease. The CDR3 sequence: CASSTNRDSPLHF. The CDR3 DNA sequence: TGTGCCAGCAGCACGAACAGGGATTCACCCCTCCACTTT.